This T cell receptor beta chain stems from a study of blood T cell repertoires in COVID-19. Study in general: Specimens from acute and convalescent COVID-19 originated in the United States, Italy and Spain. T cells, B-cell-depleted T cells, or PBMCs provided the cDNA or gDNA that served as material.

Seattle cases were enrolled at active infection and followed longitudinally. Authors' data handling: Quantification of nucleated cells was approximated via reference gene primer amplification. Profiling relied on immunoSEQ multiplex PCR, and the TCRdb table lists in-frame clones only, not all of them. V and J calls plus clone size are reproduced from that table; the DNA served to infer D and trimming. This table has roughly 120,000 clones, roughly 72% appearing once. This CDR3 has 16 residues. V trimming: 4 bases; J trimming: 3 bases; junction bases outside the gene matches: 3. Germline values: CDR1 SGHTA, CDR2 FQGNSA.

This clonotype was obtained from a man older than 75 with COVID-19, enrolled during active disease. The sequencing input was peripheral blood. This chain connects TRBV7-2 to TRBJ2-3, with 14 bases identical to TRBD2. The CDR3 protein is CASSSGLAGGTDTQYF. As DNA, the CDR3 is TGTGCCAGCAGCTCCGGACTAGCGGGAGGAACAGATACGCAGTATTTT.